This T cell receptor beta chain came from a study of blood T cell repertoires in COVID-19. Study summary: T cells, B-cell-depleted T cells, or PBMCs supplied cDNA or gDNA.

As handled by the study authors: It was from reference gene primer amplification that nucleated cell counts were estimated. TCRdb's copy holds only in-frame clones and misses some; the assay was immunoSEQ multiplex PCR. V, J and clone size reflect that table, while D and trimming were determined from the DNA. The repertoire holds just over 650,000 clones, with around 90% as singletons. Trimming cost V 3 bases and J 6 bases; bases outside gene matches: 7. The CDR3 has 16 amino acids. Germline V gives CDR1 SGHDN, CDR2 FVKESK. The sequence was collected from a woman younger than 30 with acute or convalescent COVID-19. The genes are TRBV14 and TRBJ2-1; 11 bases are a match to TRBD1. The source material was peripheral blood. The CDR3 here is CASSQLGQGVSNEQFF. CDR3 coding DNA: TGTGCCAGCAGCCAGCTGGGACAGGGGGTCAGCAATGAGCAGTTCTTC.